This TCR beta chain emerged from a study of T cells in tuberculosis. This table comes from immunoSEQ multiplex PCR, and its TCRdb copy is limited to in-frame clones, with some not included. The top ten clones hold approximately 6.6% of a sample with roughly 28,000 clones, almost 90% of them seen once. Findings and caveats of the study: Active tuberculosis alpha repertoires lay closer to GMM-specific TCRs than controls'.

As to this clone: Its target is unknown.

Germline-derived CDR1 and CDR2 are PRHDT and FYEKMQ (reference sequence). The CDR3 runs to 12 residues. The ends lost 3 bases at V and 14 bases at J; junction bases unmatched: 7. This TCR came from a donor between 10 and 35 years old with latent tuberculosis or without tuberculosis infection. The V call is TRBV13, the J call TRBJ2-1, with 7 bases that match TRBD2. The specimen sequenced was PBMCs. The CDR3 nucleotides read TGTGCCAGCAGCTTCCAGCGCGGGGGAGAGTTCTTC. It is translated as CASSFQRGGEFF.